The source of this TCR beta chain is a study of vaccination effects on CD4 cells after COVID-19. Study in general: Prior to sequencing, the ViraFEST assay stimulated PBMC with viral peptide pools, which expanded the antigen-specific CD4+ T cells. A median of 72 days separated the second dose and sampling. Study-level results: Few convalescent patients were included, and no early post-infection timepoints were sampled. After vaccination of healthy people, only 1 of 255 vaccine-induced clones cross-reacted with common cold coronaviruses.

This clone was recorded a few times. Its target is not known. The CDR3 is 15 amino acids. Germline V lookup: CDR1 SGHAT, CDR2 FQNNGV. J gave up 5 bases and V 7 bases, and 13 bases lay outside the gene matches. Subsequent to a culture period of 10 to 11 days, CD4+ T cells were isolated. The participants, recipients of two vaccine doses, got either BNT162b2 or mRNA-1273. Here immunoSEQ multiplex PCR was the method, and the copy in TCRdb shows in-frame clones only, minus some. The repertoire includes 50,000 to 70,000 clones, under 80% of them detected once, and approximately 2.3% sits in the top ten. This material consisted of CD4+ T cells from PBMCs cultured without peptide, taken after COVID-19 vaccination. The receptor comes from a human donor who received a COVID-19 vaccine. V usage is TRBV11-2 and J usage is TRBJ1-1; TRBD1 matches 7 bases. CDR3 sequence (DNA): TGTGCCAGCAACCTTGGACAGGCGTCGCGGACTGAAGCTTTCTTT. Protein sequence: CASNLGQASRTEAFF.